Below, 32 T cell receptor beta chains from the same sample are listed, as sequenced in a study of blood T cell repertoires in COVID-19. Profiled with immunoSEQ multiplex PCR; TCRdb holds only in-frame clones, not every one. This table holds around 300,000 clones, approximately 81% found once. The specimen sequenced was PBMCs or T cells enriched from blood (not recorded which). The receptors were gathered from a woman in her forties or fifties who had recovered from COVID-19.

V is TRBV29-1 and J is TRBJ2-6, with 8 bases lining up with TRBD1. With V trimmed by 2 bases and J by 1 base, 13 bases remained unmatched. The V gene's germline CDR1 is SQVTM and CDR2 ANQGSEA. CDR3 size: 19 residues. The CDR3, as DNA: TGCAGCGTTGAACTGTTGCAGGGGGCGAGATGGTCTGGGGCCAACGTCCTGACTTTC. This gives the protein CSVELLQGARWSGANVLTF.

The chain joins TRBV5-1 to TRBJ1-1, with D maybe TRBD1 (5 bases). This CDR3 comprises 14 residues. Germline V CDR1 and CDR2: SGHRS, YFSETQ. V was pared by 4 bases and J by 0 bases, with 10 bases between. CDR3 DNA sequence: TGCGCCAGCAGCCAAGGACACCTGAACACTGAAGCTTTCTTT. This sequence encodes CASSQGHLNTEAFF.

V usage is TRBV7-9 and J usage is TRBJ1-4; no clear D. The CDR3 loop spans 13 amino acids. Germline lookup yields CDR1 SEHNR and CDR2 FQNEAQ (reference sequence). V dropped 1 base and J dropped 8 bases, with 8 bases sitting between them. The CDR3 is CASSLGLEEKLFF. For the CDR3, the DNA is TGTGCCAGCAGCTTAGGTTTGGAGGAAAAACTGTTTTTT.

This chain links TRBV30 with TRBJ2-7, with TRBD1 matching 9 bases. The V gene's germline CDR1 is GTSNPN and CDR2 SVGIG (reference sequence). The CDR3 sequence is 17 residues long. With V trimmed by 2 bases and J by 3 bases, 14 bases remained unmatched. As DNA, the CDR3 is TGTGCCTGGAGTCGACTACCGGGACAGGGAATGGGCTACGAGCAGTACTTC. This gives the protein CAWSRLPGQGMGYEQYF.

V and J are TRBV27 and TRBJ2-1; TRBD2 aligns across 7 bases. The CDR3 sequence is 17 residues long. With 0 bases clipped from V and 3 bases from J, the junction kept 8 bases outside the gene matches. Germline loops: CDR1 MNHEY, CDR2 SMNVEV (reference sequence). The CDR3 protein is CASSLSSPGGIYNEQFF. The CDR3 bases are TGTGCCAGCAGTTTATCATCTCCGGGAGGAATCTACAATGAGCAGTTCTTC.

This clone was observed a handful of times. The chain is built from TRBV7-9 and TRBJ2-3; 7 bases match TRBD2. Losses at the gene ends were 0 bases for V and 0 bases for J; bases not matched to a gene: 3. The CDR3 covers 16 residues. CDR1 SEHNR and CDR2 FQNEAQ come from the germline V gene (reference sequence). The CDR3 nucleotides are TGTGCCAGCAGCTTAGCGCGACTAGCTAGCACAGATACGCAGTATTTT. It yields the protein CASSLARLASTDTQYF.

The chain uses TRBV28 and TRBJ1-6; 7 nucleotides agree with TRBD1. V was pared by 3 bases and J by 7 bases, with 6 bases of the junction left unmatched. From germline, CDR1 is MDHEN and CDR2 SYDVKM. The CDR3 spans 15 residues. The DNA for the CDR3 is TGTGCCAGCAGTTTTTCGGGACAGATCAATTCACCCCTCCACTTT. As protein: CASSFSGQINSPLHF.

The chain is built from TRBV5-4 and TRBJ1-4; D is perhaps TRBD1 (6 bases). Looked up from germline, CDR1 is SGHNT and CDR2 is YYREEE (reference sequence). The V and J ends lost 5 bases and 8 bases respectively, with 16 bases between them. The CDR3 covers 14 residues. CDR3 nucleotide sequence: TGTGCCAGCAGTCCGGGGGGCGCGGGGGAAAAACTGTTTTTT. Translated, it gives CASSPGGAGEKLFF.

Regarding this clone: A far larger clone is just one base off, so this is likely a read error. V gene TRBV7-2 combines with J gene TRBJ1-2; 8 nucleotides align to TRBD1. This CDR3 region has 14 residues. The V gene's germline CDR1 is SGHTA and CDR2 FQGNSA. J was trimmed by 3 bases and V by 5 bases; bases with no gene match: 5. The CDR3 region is CASSPDRAYYGYTF. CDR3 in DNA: TGTGCCAGCAGCCCGGACAGGGCGTACTATGGCTACACCTTC.

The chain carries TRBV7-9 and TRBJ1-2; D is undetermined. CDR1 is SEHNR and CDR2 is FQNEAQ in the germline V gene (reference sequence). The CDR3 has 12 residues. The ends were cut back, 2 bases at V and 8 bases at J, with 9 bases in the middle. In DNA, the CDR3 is TGTGCCAGCAGCTTACGTGGGCTGGGCTACACCTTC. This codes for CASSLRGLGYTF. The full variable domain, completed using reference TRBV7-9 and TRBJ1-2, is DTGVSQNPRHKITKRGQNVTFRCDPISEHNRLYWYRQTLGQGPEFLTYFQNEAQLEKSRLLSDRFSAERPKGSFSTLEIQRTEQGDSAMYLCASSLRGLGYTFGSGTRLTVV.

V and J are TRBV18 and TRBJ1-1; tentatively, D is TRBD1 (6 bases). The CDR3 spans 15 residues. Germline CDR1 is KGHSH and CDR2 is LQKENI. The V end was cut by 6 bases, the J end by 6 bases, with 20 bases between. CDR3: CASSPGTISYAEAFF. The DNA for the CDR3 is TGTGCCAGCTCGCCTGGGACAATCTCATACGCTGAAGCTTTCTTT.

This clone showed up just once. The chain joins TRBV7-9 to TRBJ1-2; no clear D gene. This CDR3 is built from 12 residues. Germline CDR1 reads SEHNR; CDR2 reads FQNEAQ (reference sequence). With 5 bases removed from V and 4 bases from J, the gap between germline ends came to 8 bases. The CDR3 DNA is TGTGCCAGCAGCCCCGACACCTATGGCTACACCTTC. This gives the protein CASSPDTYGYTF.

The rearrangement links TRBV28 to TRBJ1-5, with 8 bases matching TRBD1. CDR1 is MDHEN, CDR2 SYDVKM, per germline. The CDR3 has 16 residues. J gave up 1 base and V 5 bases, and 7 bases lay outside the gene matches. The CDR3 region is CASSDHDRGSNQPQHF. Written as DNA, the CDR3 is TGTGCCAGCAGTGACCACGACAGGGGAAGCAATCAGCCCCAGCATTTT.

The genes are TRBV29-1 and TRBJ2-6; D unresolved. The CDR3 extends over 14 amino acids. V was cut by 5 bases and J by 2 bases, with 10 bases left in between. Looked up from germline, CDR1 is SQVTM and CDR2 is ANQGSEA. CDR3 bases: TGCAGCGTTCGAGCCTCCCCTGGGGCCAACGTCCTGACTTTC. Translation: CSVRASPGANVLTF.

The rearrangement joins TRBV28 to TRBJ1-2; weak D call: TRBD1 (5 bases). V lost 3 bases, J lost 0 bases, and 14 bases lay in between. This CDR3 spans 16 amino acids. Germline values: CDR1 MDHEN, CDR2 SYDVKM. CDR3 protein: CASSLGPLASNYGYTF. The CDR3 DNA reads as TGTGCCAGCAGTTTGGGGCCCTTGGCTTCTAACTATGGCTACACCTTC.

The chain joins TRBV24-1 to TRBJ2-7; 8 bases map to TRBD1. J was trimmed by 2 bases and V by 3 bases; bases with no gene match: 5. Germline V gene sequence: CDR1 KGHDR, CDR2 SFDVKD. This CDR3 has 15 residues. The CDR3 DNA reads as TGTGCCACCAGTGATATAGGACAGGGAACCTACGAGCAGTACTTC. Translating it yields CATSDIGQGTYEQYF.

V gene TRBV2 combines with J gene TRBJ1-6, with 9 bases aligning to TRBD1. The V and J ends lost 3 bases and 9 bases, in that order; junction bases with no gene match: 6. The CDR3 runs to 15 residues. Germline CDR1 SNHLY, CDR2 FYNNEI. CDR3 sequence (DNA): TGTGCCAGCAGTGAGTGGGGACAGGGCGGTTCACCCCTCCACTTT. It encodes CASSEWGQGGSPLHF.

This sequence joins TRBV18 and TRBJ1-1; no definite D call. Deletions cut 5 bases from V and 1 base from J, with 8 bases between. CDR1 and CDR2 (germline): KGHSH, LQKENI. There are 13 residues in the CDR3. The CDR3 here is CASSGSRNTEAFF. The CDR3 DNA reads TGTGCCAGCTCAGGGAGCAGGAACACTGAAGCTTTCTTT.

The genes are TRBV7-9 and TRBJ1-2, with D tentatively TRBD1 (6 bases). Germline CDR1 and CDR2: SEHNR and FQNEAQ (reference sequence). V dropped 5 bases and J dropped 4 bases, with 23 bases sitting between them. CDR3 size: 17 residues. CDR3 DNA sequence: TGTGCCAGCAGCCCGGGACACCTCGAACTCACGGGCTATGGCTACACCTTC. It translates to CASSPGHLELTGYGYTF.

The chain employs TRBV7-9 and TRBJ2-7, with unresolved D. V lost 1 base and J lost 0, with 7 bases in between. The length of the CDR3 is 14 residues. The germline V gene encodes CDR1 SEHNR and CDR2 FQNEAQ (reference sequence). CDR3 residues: CASSLVQSSYEQYF. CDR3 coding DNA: TGTGCCAGCAGCTTAGTGCAGTCCTCCTACGAGCAGTACTTC.

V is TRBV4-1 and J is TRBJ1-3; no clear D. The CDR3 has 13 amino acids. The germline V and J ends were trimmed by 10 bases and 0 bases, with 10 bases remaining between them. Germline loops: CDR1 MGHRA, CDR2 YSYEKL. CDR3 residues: CATSPSSGNTIYF. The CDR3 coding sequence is TGCGCCACTTCACCGAGCTCTGGAAACACCATATATTTT.

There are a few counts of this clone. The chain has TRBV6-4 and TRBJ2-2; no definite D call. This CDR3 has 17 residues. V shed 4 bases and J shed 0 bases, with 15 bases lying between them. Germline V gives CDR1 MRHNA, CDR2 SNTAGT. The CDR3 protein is CASSGLVRSPNTGELFF. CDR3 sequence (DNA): TGTGCCAGCAGTGGGCTAGTTAGGTCCCCGAACACCGGGGAGCTGTTTTTT.

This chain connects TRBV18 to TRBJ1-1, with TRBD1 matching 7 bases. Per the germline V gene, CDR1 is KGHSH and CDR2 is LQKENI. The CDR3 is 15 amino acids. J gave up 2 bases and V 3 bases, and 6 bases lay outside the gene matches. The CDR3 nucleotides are TGTGCCAGCTCACCCAGACAGGGTATAAACACTGAAGCTTTCTTT. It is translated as CASSPRQGINTEAFF.

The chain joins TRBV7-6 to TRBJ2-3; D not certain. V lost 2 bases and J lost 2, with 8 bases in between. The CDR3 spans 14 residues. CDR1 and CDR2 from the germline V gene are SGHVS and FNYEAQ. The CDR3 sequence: CASSLQALTDTQYF. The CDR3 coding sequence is TGTGCCAGCAGCTTACAAGCGCTCACAGATACGCAGTATTTT.

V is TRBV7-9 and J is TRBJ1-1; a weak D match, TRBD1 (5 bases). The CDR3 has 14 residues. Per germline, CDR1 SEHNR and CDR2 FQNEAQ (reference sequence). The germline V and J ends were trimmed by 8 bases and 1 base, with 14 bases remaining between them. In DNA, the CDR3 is TGTGCCAGCGATTCCAGGGCACCGAACACTGAAGCTTTCTTT. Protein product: CASDSRAPNTEAFF.

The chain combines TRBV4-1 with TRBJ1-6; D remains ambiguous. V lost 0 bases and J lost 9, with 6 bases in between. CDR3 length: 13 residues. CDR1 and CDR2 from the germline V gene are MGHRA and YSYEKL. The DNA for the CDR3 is TGCGCCAGCAGCCAAGATTGGAGTTCACCCCTCCACTTT. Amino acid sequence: CASSQDWSSPLHF.

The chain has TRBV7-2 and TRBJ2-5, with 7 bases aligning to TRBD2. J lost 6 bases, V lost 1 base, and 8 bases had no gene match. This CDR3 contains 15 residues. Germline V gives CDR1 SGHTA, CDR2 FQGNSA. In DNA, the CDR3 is TGTGCCAGCAGCTTAGTCTTTGGGGGGGAAAAGACCCAGTACTTC. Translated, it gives CASSLVFGGEKTQYF.

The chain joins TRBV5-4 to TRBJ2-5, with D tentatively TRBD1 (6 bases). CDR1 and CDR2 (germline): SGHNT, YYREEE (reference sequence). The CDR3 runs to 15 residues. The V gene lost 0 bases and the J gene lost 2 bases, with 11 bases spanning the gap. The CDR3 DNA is TGTGCCAGCAGCTTGGCGGGACACCCTCAAGAGACCCAGTACTTC. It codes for CASSLAGHPQETQYF.

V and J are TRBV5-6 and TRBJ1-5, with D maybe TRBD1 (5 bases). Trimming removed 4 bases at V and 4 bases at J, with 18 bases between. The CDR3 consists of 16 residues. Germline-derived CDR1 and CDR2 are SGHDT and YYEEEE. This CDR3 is CASSPFGMGRNQPQHF. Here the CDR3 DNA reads TGTGCCAGCAGCCCCTTCGGAATGGGGCGAAATCAGCCCCAGCATTTT.

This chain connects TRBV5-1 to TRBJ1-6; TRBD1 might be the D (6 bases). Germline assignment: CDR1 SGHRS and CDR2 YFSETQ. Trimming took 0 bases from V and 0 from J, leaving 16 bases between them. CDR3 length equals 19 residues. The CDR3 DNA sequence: TGCGCCAGCAGCTTGGGCCCCCGGACAGCGAGCTCCTATAATTCACCCCTCCACTTT. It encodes CASSLGPRTASSYNSPLHF.

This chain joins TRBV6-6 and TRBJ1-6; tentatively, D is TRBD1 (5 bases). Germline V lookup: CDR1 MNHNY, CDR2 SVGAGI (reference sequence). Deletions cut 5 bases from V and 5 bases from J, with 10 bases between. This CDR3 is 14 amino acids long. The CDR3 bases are TGTGCCAGCAGTCCGACAGAAAATAATTCACCCCTCCACTTT. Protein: CASSPTENNSPLHF.

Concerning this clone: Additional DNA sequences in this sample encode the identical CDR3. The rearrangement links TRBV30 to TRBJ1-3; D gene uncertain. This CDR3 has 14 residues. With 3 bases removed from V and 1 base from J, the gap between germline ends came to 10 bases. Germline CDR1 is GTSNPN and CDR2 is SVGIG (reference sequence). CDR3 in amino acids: CAWSPGSSGNTIYF. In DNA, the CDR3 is TGTGCCTGGAGCCCCGGGAGTTCTGGAAACACCATATATTTT.